This is a list of T cell receptor beta chains from one sample in a study of cytomegalovirus exposure and HLA in healthy donors. Some clones are missing from TCRdb's copy, which holds only in-frame ones; the method was immunoSEQ multiplex PCR. The data show some 150,000 clones, 60% to 80% seen once. Source material: PBMCs. The source is a male donor in good health and CMV-seronegative. Both conserved end residues are part of each CDR3. D genes are given only for firm matches. Clone size is shown for a subset of rows, as once, few, many or a class of expanded clone.

.	TRBD1	TRBJ1-1	TRBV4-2	TGTGCCAGCAGCCTCGAAACAGGGGGCACTGAAGCTTTCTTT	CASSLETGGTEAFF
few	.	TRBJ2-3	TRBV12-1	TGTGCCAGCAGCCCCTGGACGGGGGTTACTTGTTTT	CASSPWTGVTCF
.	TRBD2	TRBJ2-3	TRBV9	TGTGCCAGCAGCGTAGGGCCTAGCGGTTCAAGAGATACGCAGTATTTT	CASSVGPSGSRDTQYF
.	TRBD2	TRBJ2-1	TRBV10-1	TGCGCCAGCAGTAGTCCTGCTAGCGGGAGTGATGAGCAGTTCTTC	CASSSPASGSDEQFF
few	.	TRBJ1-1	TRBV5-1	TGCGCCAGCAGCTTTCTCTCCGGGGTTGAAGCTTTCTTT	CASSFLSGVEAFF
few	TRBD1	TRBJ1-2	TRBV29-1	TGCAGCGTTGGACAGGGCTCGAGCTATGGCTACACCTTC	CSVGQGSSYGYTF
.	TRBD2	TRBJ2-7	TRBV2	TGTGCCAGCATGGTGACTAGCGGGAACTACGAGCAGTACTTC	CASMVTSGNYEQYF
.	TRBD2	TRBJ2-7	TRBV7-6	TGTGCCAGCAGCCCGCACTCACTAGCGGGAGGGTTGGAAGAGCAGTACTTC	CASSPHSLAGGLEEQYF
.	TRBD1	TRBJ1-2	TRBV19	TGTGCCAGTAGTATTTCAGGGACAGTGAGGGGCTACACCTTC	CASSISGTVRGYTF
once	TRBD2	TRBJ2-2	TRBV18	TGTGCCAGCTCACCAAGCCTAGCGGGACCGAACACCGGGGAGCTGTTTTTT	CASSPSLAGPNTGELFF
.	TRBD1	TRBJ1-4	TRBV19	TGTGCCAGTAGTGACAGGGGGCGAGGGAATGAAAAACTGTTTTTT	CASSDRGRGNEKLFF
.	.	TRBJ1-6	TRBV9	TGTGCCAGCAGCGTCACAGGGCTCGGTTCACCCCTCCACTTT	CASSVTGLGSPLHF
once	.	TRBJ1-1	TRBV21-1	TGTGCCAGCAGCAATCGGGACAGGAACACTGAAGCTTTCTTT	CASSNRDRNTEAFF
.	.	TRBJ1-5	TRBV19	TGTGCCAGTACGACTACAAGCAATCAGCCCCAGCATTTT	CASTTTSNQPQHF
.	.	TRBJ2-3	TRBV5-4	TGTGCCAGCAGCTTGTGGCAGGCGGGGCACACAGATACGCAGTATTTT	CASSLWQAGHTDTQYF